The rows below give T cell receptor beta chains drawn from one sample of a study of regulatory T cells in long-lasting Graves disease. TCRdb reprocessed the multiplex PCR reads with MiXCR, giving one entry per CDR3 protein. This table holds hundreds of thousands of distinct CDR3 sequences, 15% to 20% found once. This material consisted of peripheral blood mononuclear cells (PBMCs), taken at new diagnosis, from a patient treated with antithyroid drugs. The origin of the receptors is a female donor with Graves disease. Both conserved end residues are part of each CDR3. D genes are given only for firm matches. A row's size may be missing; if present it is once, few, many or a size class.

TRBJ1-6 | TRBV6-4 | - | - | TGTGCCAGCAGTTACTCGGCTTCACCGGGGCGGGGGAATTCACCCCTCCACTTT | CASSYSASPGRGNSPLHF
TRBJ2-1 | TRBV27 | TRBD2 | many | TGTGCCAGCAGTACTCGACTTGGGGGGGATGAGCAGTTCTTC | CASSTRLGGDEQFF
TRBJ2-3 | TRBV5-1 | - | many | TGCGCCAGCAGCTGGGGTAGCGGAGGGAGCACAGATACGCAGTATTTT | CASSWGSGGSTDTQYF
TRBJ2-1 | TRBV11-2 | - | - | TGTGCCAGCAGCTTAGAGGCTAGCGTCTACAATGAGCAGTTCTTC | CASSLEASVYNEQFF
TRBJ1-4 | TRBV5-1 | - | few | TGCGCCAGCAGACGGCAGGGTGCGAGGGATGAAAAACTGTTTTTT | CASRRQGARDEKLFF
TRBJ1-3 | TRBV30 | - | - | TGTGCCTGGAGTTATGAGGGAAACACCATATATTTT | CAWSYEGNTIYF
TRBJ2-2 | TRBV30 | - | - | TGTGCCTGGAGTGTACGGGGTCCCGTGCCCGTTGACACCGGGGAGCTGTTTTTT | CAWSVRGPVPVDTGELFF
TRBJ1-1 | TRBV6-5 | - | - | TGTGCCAGCAGTTCCACAGATGAAGCTTTCTTT | CASSSTDEAFF
TRBJ2-5 | TRBV20-1 | - | many | TGCAGTGCTCCACCGCCGGGCAGGACAGTCGAGACCCAGTACTTC | CSAPPPGRTVETQYF
TRBJ1-5 | TRBV28 | TRBD1 | few | TGTGCCAGCACCCGCCGGGACAGGCCTCATCAGCCCCAGCATTTT | CASTRRDRPHQPQHF
TRBJ2-3 | TRBV24-1 | TRBD1 | - | TGTGCCACCAGTGACCGGACAGGGGTCACAGATACGCAGTATTTT | CATSDRTGVTDTQYF
TRBJ2-6 | TRBV5-5 | - | many | TGTGCCAGCAGCTTGGAACCCACTGGGGCCAACGTCCTGACTTTC | CASSLEPTGANVLTF
TRBJ1-1 | TRBV15 | - | many | TGTGCCACCAGCAGAGATGTAGGACCGTTGAACACTGAAGCTTTCTTT | CATSRDVGPLNTEAFF
TRBJ2-7 | TRBV27 | TRBD1 | few | TGTGCCAGCAGTTTATTACAGGGGGCTGGCGAGCAGTACTTC | CASSLLQGAGEQYF
TRBJ1-6 | TRBV11-2 | TRBD1 | many | TGTGCCAGCAGCTCCGGACAGGAAAATTCACCCCTCCACTTT | CASSSGQENSPLHF
TRBJ2-3 | TRBV30 | TRBD1 | many | TGTGCCTGGGACAGGGCCTACACAGATACGCAGTATTTT | CAWDRAYTDTQYF
TRBJ1-1 | TRBV6-5 | TRBD1 | many | TGTGCCAGCAGTTACTCAGGGGGACAGGGTACTGAAGCTTTCTTT | CASSYSGGQGTEAFF
TRBJ1-1 | TRBV29-1 | - | - | TGCAGCGTGGGGGGGAGGATGAACACTGAAGCTTTCTTT | CSVGGRMNTEAFF
TRBJ2-1 | TRBV7-9 | - | few | TGTGCCAGCAGCTCTGTCCCGTTAGGGGGGGGCAATGAGCAGTTCTTC | CASSSVPLGGGNEQFF
TRBJ1-5 | TRBV24-1 | - | many | TGTGCCACCAGAGGGGGTGGCAATCAGCCCCAGCATTTT | CATRGGGNQPQHF
TRBJ2-2 | TRBV10-3 | - | - | TGTGCCATCAGTAACCGGGACATCACCGGGGAGCTGTTTTTT | CAISNRDITGELFF
TRBJ1-1 | TRBV12-5 | - | many | TGTGCTAGTACGTTCGGCTTTACGAACACTGAAGCTTTCTTT | CASTFGFTNTEAFF
TRBJ1-5 | TRBV2 | - | many | TGTGCCACCCGTGGGGGCAATCAGCCCCAGCATTTT | CATRGGNQPQHF
TRBJ2-1 | TRBV3-1 | TRBD2 | few | TGTGCCAGCAGCCAAAGAGCGGGAGGGCCCTCGGGTGAGCAGTTCTTC | CASSQRAGGPSGEQFF
TRBJ1-2 | TRBV27 | TRBD1 | many | TGTGCCAGCAGTTCAGGGGGCGCATCCTATGGCTACACCTTC | CASSSGGASYGYTF
TRBJ1-5 | TRBV6-1 | - | many | TGTGCCAGCAGTGAAGGGGCCCCGGCAGGTATTCAGCCCCAGCATTTT | CASSEGAPAGIQPQHF
TRBJ2-1 | TRBV7-3 | - | - | TGTGCCAGCAGCCCACGAAGGGGTCTCGGGACTCTCAATGAGCAGTTCTTC | CASSPRRGLGTLNEQFF
TRBJ1-1 | TRBV7-3 | - | many | TGTGCTAGCTCCCCGGCGGGTCTTAACACTGAAGCTTTCTTT | CASSPAGLNTEAFF